This T cell receptor (beta chain) was profiled in a study of shared clonotypes between healthy human individuals. Points from the study as a whole: Incompleteness in sorted-subset sequencing, despite large depth, was shown by rarefaction. Researchers sampled only blood; tissue repertoires likely differ. Clonotype sharing across a few donors was observed for around 4.8% of naive CD4 clonotypes.

There are 15 residues in the CDR3. Germline V CDR1 and CDR2: MNHEY, SMNVEV (reference sequence). Losses at the gene ends were 5 bases for V and 2 bases for J; bases not matched to a gene: 7. As defined, naive CD8 cells were CD45RO-negative and positively selected for CCR7, with terminally differentiated effector memory CD45RA+ cells excluded. Donors were healthy HIV-negative adults without recently reported acute infections or vaccinations. A word on this clone: Its antigen is as yet unknown.

Repertoires were generated with immunoSEQ multiplex PCR, while TCRdb's copy carries only in-frame clones and drops some. The sample has approximately 2,200,000 clones; 85% to 95% are singletons. The TCR comes from a man in his late teens or twenties in good health. Some clones in this sample may be carry-over from other donors' samples. The V and J genes are TRBV27 and TRBJ2-7; 9 nucleotides align to TRBD1. What was sequenced was naive CD8+ T cells from PBMCs. This chain's CDR3 is CASSLRDRVPYEQYF. As DNA, the CDR3 is TGTGCCAGCAGTCTCCGGGACAGGGTGCCCTACGAGCAGTACTTC.